This T cell receptor beta chain was sequenced in a study of shared clonotypes between healthy human individuals. Study at large: Each donor had three CD4 naive, three CD4 memory, two CD8 naive and one CD8 memory plate. Notes on the study in general: Clonotypes that were shared across a handful of donors made up roughly 5% of naive CD4 clonotypes.

Researchers divided each subset's genomic DNA evenly across several immunoSEQ plates. Assay: immunoSEQ multiplex PCR; the TCRdb copy retains only in-frame clones and omits some. The data contain roughly 2,500,000 clones, under 95% of them seen just once; the ten biggest clones take up 0.36%. V lost 3 bases, J lost 7 bases, and 16 bases lay in between. The CDR3 length is 15 residues. CDR1 is MRHNA, CDR2 SNTAGT, per germline. Every contributor of samples was a Caucasian grown-up residing in Nashville, Tennessee. This clone was seen just once. The antigen is not known. The receptor was isolated from a young man in good health. Some clones in this sample may be carry-over from other donors' samples. Material: naive CD4+ T cells from PBMCs. Subset defined: CD45RA+ positively selected. The J gene is TRBJ2-1, the V gene TRBV6-4; D gene uncertain. Here the CDR3 DNA reads TGTGCCAGCAGTGAAATGTTCCGGCGTGGGAATGAGCAGTTCTTC. Amino acid sequence: CASSEMFRRGNEQFF.